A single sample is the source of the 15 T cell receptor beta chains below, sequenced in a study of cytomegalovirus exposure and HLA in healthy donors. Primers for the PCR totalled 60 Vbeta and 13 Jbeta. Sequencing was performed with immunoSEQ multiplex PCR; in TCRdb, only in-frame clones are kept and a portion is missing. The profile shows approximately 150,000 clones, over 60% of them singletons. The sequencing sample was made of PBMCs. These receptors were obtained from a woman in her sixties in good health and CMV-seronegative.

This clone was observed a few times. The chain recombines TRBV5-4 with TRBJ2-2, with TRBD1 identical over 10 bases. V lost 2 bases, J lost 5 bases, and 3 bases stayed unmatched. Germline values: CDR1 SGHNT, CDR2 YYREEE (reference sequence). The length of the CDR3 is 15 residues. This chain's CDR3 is CASSFRTGGTGELFF. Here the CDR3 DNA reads TGTGCCAGCAGCTTTCGGACAGGGGGGACCGGGGAGCTGTTTTTT.

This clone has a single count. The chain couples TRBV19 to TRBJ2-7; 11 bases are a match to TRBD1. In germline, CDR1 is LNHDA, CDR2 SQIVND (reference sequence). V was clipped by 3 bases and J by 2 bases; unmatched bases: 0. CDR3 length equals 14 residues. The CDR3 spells CASSMDRGPYEQYF. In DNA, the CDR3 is TGTGCCAGTAGTATGGACAGGGGGCCCTACGAGCAGTACTTC.

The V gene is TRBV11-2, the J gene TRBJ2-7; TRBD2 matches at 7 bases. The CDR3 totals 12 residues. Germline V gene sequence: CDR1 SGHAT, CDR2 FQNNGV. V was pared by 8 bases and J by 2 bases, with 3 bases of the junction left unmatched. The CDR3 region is CASRAGTYEQYF. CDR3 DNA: TGTGCCAGCCGAGCGGGGACCTACGAGCAGTACTTC.

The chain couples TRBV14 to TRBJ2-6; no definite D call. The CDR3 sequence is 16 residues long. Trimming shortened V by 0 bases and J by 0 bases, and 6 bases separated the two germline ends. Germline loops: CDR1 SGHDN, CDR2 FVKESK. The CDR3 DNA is TGTGCCAGCAGCCAAGATATTGTCTCTGGGGCCAACGTCCTGACTTTC. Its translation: CASSQDIVSGANVLTF.

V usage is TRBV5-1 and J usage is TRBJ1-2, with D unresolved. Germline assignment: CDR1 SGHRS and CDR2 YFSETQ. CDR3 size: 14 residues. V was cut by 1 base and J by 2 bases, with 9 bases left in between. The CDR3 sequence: CASSLSPENYGYTF. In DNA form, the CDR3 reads TGCGCCAGCAGCTTGAGTCCAGAAAACTATGGCTACACCTTC.

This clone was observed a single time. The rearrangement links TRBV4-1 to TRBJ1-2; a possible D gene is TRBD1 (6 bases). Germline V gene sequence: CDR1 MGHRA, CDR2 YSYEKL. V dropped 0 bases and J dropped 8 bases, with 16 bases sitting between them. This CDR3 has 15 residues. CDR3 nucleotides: TGCGCCAGCAGCCAAGATCCCCAGGGGTTTGAAGGCTACACCTTC. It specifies CASSQDPQGFEGYTF.

CDR3 nucleotide sequence: TGTGCCAGCAGCTTAGACGGGGTCCAGGAGACCCAGTACTTC. Amino acids: CASSLDGVQETQYF. The rearrangement uses TRBV7-2 and TRBJ2-5; TRBD2 might be the D (5 bases). CDR1 and CDR2 from the germline V gene are SGHTA and FQGNSA. The CDR3 loop spans 14 amino acids. The V gene lost 1 base and the J gene lost 5 bases, with 11 bases spanning the gap.

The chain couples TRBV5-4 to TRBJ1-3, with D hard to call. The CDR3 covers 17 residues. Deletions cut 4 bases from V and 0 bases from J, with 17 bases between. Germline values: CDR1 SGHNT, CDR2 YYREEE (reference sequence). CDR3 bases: TGTGCCAGCAGCCCACGCGTTGGAGGTGACTCTGGAAACACCATATATTTT. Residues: CASSPRVGGDSGNTIYF.

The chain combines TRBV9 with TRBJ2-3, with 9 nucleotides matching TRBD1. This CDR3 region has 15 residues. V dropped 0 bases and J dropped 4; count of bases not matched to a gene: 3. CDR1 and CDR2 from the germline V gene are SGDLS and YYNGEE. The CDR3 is CASSVGNRGPDTQYF. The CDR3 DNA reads TGTGCCAGCAGCGTAGGAAACAGGGGGCCAGATACGCAGTATTTT.

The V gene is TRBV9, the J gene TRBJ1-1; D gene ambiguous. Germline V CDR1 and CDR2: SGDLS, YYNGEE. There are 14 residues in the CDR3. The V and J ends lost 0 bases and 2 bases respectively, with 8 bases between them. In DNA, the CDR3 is TGTGCCAGCAGCGTAGCTGGAGCAAACACTGAAGCTTTCTTT. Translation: CASSVAGANTEAFF.

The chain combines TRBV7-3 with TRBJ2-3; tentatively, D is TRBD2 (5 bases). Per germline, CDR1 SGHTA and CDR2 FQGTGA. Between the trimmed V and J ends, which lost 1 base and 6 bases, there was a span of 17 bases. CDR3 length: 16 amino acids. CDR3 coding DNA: TGTGCCAGCAGCTTAAGGGCTAGCTCCCGCGGGGATACGCAGTATTTT. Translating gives CASSLRASSRGDTQYF.

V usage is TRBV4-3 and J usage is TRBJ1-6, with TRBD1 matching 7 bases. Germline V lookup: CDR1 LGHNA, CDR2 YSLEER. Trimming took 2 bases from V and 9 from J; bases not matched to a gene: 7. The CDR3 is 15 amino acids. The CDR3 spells CASSQFQQGTSPLHF. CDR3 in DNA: TGCGCCAGCAGCCAATTCCAACAGGGGACTTCACCCCTCCACTTT.

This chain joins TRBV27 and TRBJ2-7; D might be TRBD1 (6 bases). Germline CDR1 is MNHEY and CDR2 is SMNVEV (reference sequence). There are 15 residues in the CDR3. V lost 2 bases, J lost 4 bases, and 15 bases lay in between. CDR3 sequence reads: CASSLGGRGAYEQYF. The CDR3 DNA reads TGTGCCAGCAGTTTAGGTGGCAGGGGAGCGTACGAGCAGTACTTC.

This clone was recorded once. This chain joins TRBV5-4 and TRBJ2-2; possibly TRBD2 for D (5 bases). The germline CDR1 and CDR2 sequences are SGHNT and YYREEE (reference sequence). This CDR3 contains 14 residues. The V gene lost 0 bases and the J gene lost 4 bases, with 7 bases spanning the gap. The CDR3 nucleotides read TGTGCCAGCAGCTTGGAAACTAGCACCGGGGAGCTGTTTTTT. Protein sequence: CASSLETSTGELFF.

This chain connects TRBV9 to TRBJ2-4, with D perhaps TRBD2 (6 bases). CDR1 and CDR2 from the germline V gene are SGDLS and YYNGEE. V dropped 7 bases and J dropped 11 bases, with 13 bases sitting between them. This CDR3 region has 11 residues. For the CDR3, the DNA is TGTGCCAGCGGCCTGGAGGGATTTCAGTACTTC. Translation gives CASGLEGFQYF. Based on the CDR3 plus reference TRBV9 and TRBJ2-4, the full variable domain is DSGVTQTPKHLITATGQRVTLRCSPRSGDLSVYWYQQSLDQGLQFLIQYYNGEERAKGNILERFSAQQFPDLHSELNLSSLELGDSALYFCASGLEGFQYFGAGTRLSVL.